The 20 T cell receptor beta chains in this list originate from one sample, sequenced in a study of post-analysis software for immune sequencing data. Which antigens these TCRs recognize remains unknown. Study-wide findings and caveats: TRBV segments more frequent in patients than in controls numbered roughly 5 and included TRBV5-6, TRBV5-1 and TRBV20-1.

The TCR beta cDNA libraries carried unique molecular identifiers. TCRdb re-analysed the PCR reads in MiXCR, keeping a single row per CDR3 protein. The profile covers some 700,000 distinct CDR3 sequences, with about 60% appearing a single time and approximately 11% taken by the ten largest. Sample: blood. These receptors came from a girl aged 2 to 9 with multiple sclerosis.

The chain couples TRBV3-1 to TRBJ2-6, with 8 bases identical to TRBD1. This CDR3 contains 18 residues. Trimming cost V 4 bases and J 6 bases; bases outside gene matches: 14. Germline V lookup: CDR1 LGHDT, CDR2 YNNKEL (reference sequence). Here the CDR3 reads CASSRRWTGPLLANVLTF. DNA for the CDR3: TGTGCCAGCAGCCGGAGGTGGACAGGGCCTCTGTTGGCCAACGTCCTGACTTTC.

This clonotype was picked up one time. CDR3 sequence: CASSLPAKGSGNQPQHF. In DNA, the CDR3 is TGTGCCAGCAGTTTACCCGCAAAGGGCTCAGGCAATCAGCCCCAGCATTTT. This chain joins TRBV12-3 or TRBV12-4 and TRBJ1-5; D remains unclear. The CDR3 is 17 residues long. V dropped 2 bases and J dropped 2 bases, with 16 bases sitting between them.

The chain combines TRBV5-1 with TRBJ2-6; tentative D call: TRBD1 (5 bases). The germline V gene encodes CDR1 SGHRS and CDR2 YFSETQ. The V end lost 0 bases, the J end lost 2 bases, and 18 bases lay between the germline ends. There are 19 residues in the CDR3. The CDR3 region has the DNA TGCGCCAGCAGCTTGGAGCCCCAGGTCAGGGTAACTGGGGCCAACGTCCTGACTTTC. Residues: CASSLEPQVRVTGANVLTF.

This chain uses TRBV20-1 with TRBJ2-5; D is possibly TRBD1 or TRBD2 (5 bases each). Germline lookup yields CDR1 DFQATT and CDR2 SNEGSKA (reference sequence). Trimming took 0 bases from V and 1 from J, leaving 15 bases between them. CDR3 length equals 16 residues. The CDR3 sequence is CSARDLSGTFQETQYF. The CDR3 region has the DNA TGCAGTGCTAGAGATCTGTCCGGGACCTTCCAAGAGACCCAGTACTTC.

This clonotype was seen only a few times. V is TRBV20-1 and J is TRBJ1-1; D perhaps matches TRBD1 (6 bases). From germline, CDR1 is DFQATT and CDR2 SNEGSKA (reference sequence). V was clipped by 7 bases and J by 0 bases, with 9 bases between them. This CDR3 region has 12 residues. The CDR3: CSVTGLNTEAFF. The CDR3 DNA reads as TGCAGTGTCACAGGGCTGAACACTGAAGCTTTCTTT.

The J gene is TRBJ2-3, the V gene TRBV4-2; no definite D call. The CDR3 consists of 15 residues. The germline V and J ends were trimmed by 0 bases and 2 bases, with 9 bases remaining between them. Germline CDR1 and CDR2: LGHNA and YNFKEQ. The CDR3 spells CASSQEHSTTDTQYF. CDR3 sequence (DNA): TGTGCCAGCAGCCAAGAACATAGCACCACAGATACGCAGTATTTT.

This clonotype was counted between two and nine times. As DNA, the CDR3 is TGCGCCAGCAGTGAGGCGTCTAGGACAGATACGCAGTATTTT. Encoded protein: CASSEASRTDTQYF. V and J are TRBV10-2 and TRBJ2-3; D remains unclear. V lost 2 bases and J lost 3, with 9 bases in between. This CDR3 comprises 14 residues. Germline values: CDR1 WSHSY, CDR2 SAAADI.

The chain is built from TRBV3-1 and TRBJ1-2; D may be TRBD1 (5 bases). Germline loops: CDR1 LGHDT, CDR2 YNNKEL (reference sequence). The CDR3 is made up of 13 amino acids. The ends were cut back, 6 bases at V and 4 bases at J, with 12 bases in the middle. The CDR3, as DNA: TGTGCCAGCAGTCGACAGTCCGCCTATGGCTACACCTTC. Its translation: CASSRQSAYGYTF.

V usage is TRBV7-9 and J usage is TRBJ1-1; D perhaps matches TRBD1 (5 bases). Germline loops: CDR1 SEHNR, CDR2 FQNEAQ (reference sequence). The ends were cut back, 3 bases at V and 11 bases at J, with 16 bases in the middle. This CDR3 contains 13 residues. CDR3 amino acids: CASSLGQGGKAFF. The CDR3 bases are TGTGCCAGCAGCTTGGGTCAGGGAGGGAAGGCTTTCTTT. Based on the CDR3 plus reference TRBV7-9 and TRBJ1-1, the full variable domain is DTGVSQNPRHKITKRGQNVTFRCDPISEHNRLYWYRQTLGQGPEFLTYFQNEAQLEKSRLLSDRFSAERPKGSFSTLEIQRTEQGDSAMYLCASSLGQGGKAFFGQGTRLTVV.

V and J are TRBV18 and TRBJ2-1; 8 positions agree with TRBD2. Trimming removed 0 bases from V and 4 bases from J; junction bases left unmatched: 8. CDR1 and CDR2 (germline): KGHSH, LQKENI. The CDR3 totals 17 residues. CDR3 region: CASSPPVAGGVYNEQFF. The DNA of the CDR3 is TGTGCCAGCTCACCACCGGTCGCGGGGGGCGTGTACAATGAGCAGTTCTTC.

The rearrangement links TRBV9 to TRBJ2-3; D is undetermined. The CDR3 totals 14 residues. CDR1 SGDLS and CDR2 YYNGEE come from the germline V gene. Trimming left V 0 bases short and J 1 base short, with 6 bases between. Written as DNA, the CDR3 is TGTGCCAGCAGCGTAGAAGGTGGCACAGATACGCAGTATTTT. This translates into CASSVEGGTDTQYF.

The chain joins TRBV24-1 to TRBJ1-2; D is unclear. This CDR3 comprises 12 residues. V was clipped by 4 bases and J by 5 bases, with 7 bases between them. Germline lookup yields CDR1 KGHDR and CDR2 SFDVKD. In nucleotides, the CDR3 is TGTGCCACCAGTGACACAGAATATGGCTACACCTTC. Translating it yields CATSDTEYGYTF.

V usage is TRBV6-2 or TRBV6-3 and J usage is TRBJ2-3; 16 positions agree with TRBD2. Per germline, CDR1 MNHEY and CDR2 SVGEGT. The CDR3 covers 18 residues. After removal of 7 bases from V and 0 bases from J, the junction contained 7 bases not matched to a gene. The CDR3 spells CASMLGLAGGRSTDTQYF. The CDR3 coding sequence is TGTGCCAGCATGTTGGGACTAGCGGGGGGGCGGAGCACAGATACGCAGTATTTT.

The chain couples TRBV29-1 to TRBJ1-1, with 8 positions matching TRBD1. This CDR3 has 15 amino acids. V was pared by 1 base and J by 3 bases, with 7 bases of the junction left unmatched. Germline assignment: CDR1 SQVTM and CDR2 ANQGSEA. Here the CDR3 DNA reads TGCAGCGTTGAAGGCGTCAGGGGGCAGGACACTGAAGCTTTCTTT. It codes for CSVEGVRGQDTEAFF.

The V gene is TRBV11-3, the J gene TRBJ2-1; 12 bases agree with TRBD2. This CDR3 comprises 17 residues. The V gene's germline CDR1 is SGHNT and CDR2 YENEEA. V shed 5 bases, J shed 1 base, and the junction held 6 bases outside the gene matches. The CDR3 protein is CASSLQLAGGSYNEQFF. CDR3 coding DNA: TGTGCCAGCAGCCTGCAACTAGCGGGAGGATCCTACAATGAGCAGTTCTTC. The full variable domain, in which reference TRBV11-3 and TRBJ2-1 provide the parts outside the CDR3, is EAGVVQSPRYKIIEKKQPVAFWCNPISGHNTLYWYLQNLGQGPELLIRYENEEAVDDSQLPKDRFSAERLKGVDSTLKIQPAELGDSAVYLCASSLQLAGGSYNEQFFGPGTRLTVL.

This clonotype was picked up a small number of times. Here the CDR3 DNA reads TGTGCCAGCAGCATCGGGACAGGGGGTTTTCTCGAGCAGTACTTC. Its translation is CASSIGTGGFLEQYF. This chain links TRBV11-2 with TRBJ2-7; TRBD1 matches 11 bases. The CDR3 sequence is 15 residues long. Germline loops: CDR1 SGHAT, CDR2 FQNNGV. V was pared by 5 bases and J by 6 bases, with 9 bases of the junction left unmatched.

This clonotype occurred once. V gene TRBV7-4 combines with J gene TRBJ1-2; D is unclear. V lost 5 bases, J lost 6 bases, and 13 bases lay in between. This CDR3 has 13 amino acids. The germline CDR1 and CDR2 sequences are SGHVT and SQSDAQ. CDR3 DNA: TGTGCCAGCAGCGCCAACTACAGCCATGGCTACACCTTC. It is translated as CASSANYSHGYTF.

This rearrangement joins TRBV20-1 to TRBJ2-1; 11 bases are shared with TRBD2. V dropped 5 bases and J dropped 3; count of bases not matched to a gene: 6. This CDR3 has 15 residues. Germline CDR1 DFQATT, CDR2 SNEGSKA (reference sequence). The chain's CDR3 is CSARRLAGGYNEQFF. The DNA of the CDR3 is TGCAGTGCTCGGCGTCTAGCGGGAGGCTACAATGAGCAGTTCTTC.

The rearrangement uses TRBV11-2 and TRBJ1-2; D uncertain. Germline V gene data show CDR1 as SGHAT and CDR2 as FQNNGV. The V end lost 0 bases, the J end lost 8 bases, and 10 bases lay between the germline ends. This CDR3 comprises 13 residues. CDR3 nucleotides: TGTGCCAGCAGCTTAGAGGGAACCGGGGGCTACACCTTC. This encodes CASSLEGTGGYTF.

The table lists this clonotype with a few counts. The gene calls are TRBV30 and TRBJ2-3, with D perhaps assigned TRBD1 or TRBD2 (5 bases each). V was cut by 1 base and J by 3 bases, with 14 bases left in between. Germline assignment: CDR1 GTSNPN and CDR2 SVGIG (reference sequence). This CDR3 comprises 15 residues. This chain's CDR3 is CAWSATGTHTDTQYF. Here the CDR3 DNA reads TGTGCCTGGAGTGCGACCGGGACGCATACAGATACGCAGTATTTT. The whole variable domain, remainder taken from reference TRBV30 and TRBJ2-3, is SQTIHQWPATLVQPVGSPLSLECTVEGTSNPNLYWYRQAAGRGLQLLFYSVGIGQISSEVPQNLSASRPQDRQFILSSKKLLLSDSGFYLCAWSATGTHTDTQYFGPGTRLTVL.